This T cell receptor (beta chain) was retrieved from a study of T cells expressing NK-cell markers. Study at large: The TCR beta repertoires originated in sorted CD3+CD56+NKG2C+, CD3+CD56+NKG2C- and CD3+CD56-NKG2C+ T cells.

The CDR3 extends over 13 amino acids. From the 5' RACE reads, TCRdb lists one entry per CDR3 protein and no DNA. The sample's table shows about 410,000 distinct CDR3 sequences. The TCR sequence derives from a woman in her 50s in good health. The chain links TRBV12-3 or TRBV12-4 to TRBJ2-7; TCRdb selects TRBD1, and the lack of DNA leaves this call unchecked. Specimen: blood T cells: a sorted CD56 or NKG2C T cell subset, CD4+ or CD8+ T cells, or bulk PBMC T cells (not recorded which). CDR3 protein: CASSPDRVGEQYF.